The 5 T cell receptor beta chains in this list originate from one sample, sequenced in a study of blood T cell repertoires in COVID-19. Sequencing was performed with immunoSEQ multiplex PCR; in TCRdb, only in-frame clones are kept and a portion is missing. The sample holds tens of thousands of clones, around nine tenths seen once. Sample: peripheral blood. These receptors were obtained from a human donor in a cohort sampled during active COVID-19. The donor label of this sample is uncertain.

V and J are TRBV7-8 and TRBJ2-3; 8 bases line up with TRBD2. CDR3 size: 16 residues. V was clipped by 5 bases and J by 2 bases; unmatched bases: 9. CDR1 is SGHVS and CDR2 is FQNEAQ in the germline V gene. The CDR3 DNA is TGTGCCAGCAGCCCGCCCGGGACTAGGTACACAGATACGCAGTATTTT. As protein: CASSPPGTRYTDTQYF.

V gene TRBV7-9 combines with J gene TRBJ2-7; 9 bases line up with TRBD2. The CDR3 is made up of 14 amino acids. Germline V gives CDR1 SEHNR, CDR2 FQNEAQ (reference sequence). The ends lost 0 bases at V and 3 bases at J; junction bases unmatched: 0. CDR3 bases: TGTGCCAGCAGCTTAGCTAGCGGGAGCTACGAGCAGTACTTC. Encoded protein: CASSLASGSYEQYF.

In its sample, this clone was seen once. J is TRBJ1-1 and V is TRBV30; D might be TRBD1 (6 bases). The CDR3 consists of 13 residues. Trimming pared 3 bases from V and 7 bases from J, leaving 15 bases between. Germline CDR1 reads GTSNPN; CDR2 reads SVGIG (reference sequence). CDR3 in DNA: TGTGCCTGGAGGGCAGGGGCGAAGGGTGAAGCTTTCTTT. Its protein is CAWRAGAKGEAFF.

This clone was found once. The chain recombines TRBV28 with TRBJ2-4, with D unclear. The CDR3 length is 13 residues. Trimming removed 6 bases at V and 7 bases at J, with 13 bases between. CDR1 and CDR2 (germline): MDHEN, SYDVKM. CDR3: CASRPGSGNIQYF. Written as DNA, the CDR3 is TGTGCCAGCAGACCCGGGTCCGGGAACATTCAGTACTTC.

The chain employs TRBV20-1 and TRBJ2-2; possible D gene TRBD2, 5 bases. This CDR3 comprises 14 residues. Germline CDR1 is DFQATT and CDR2 is SNEGSKA (reference sequence). V dropped 3 bases and J dropped 4 bases, with 12 bases sitting between them. CDR3 sequence: CSASNGMSTGELFF. CDR3 in DNA: TGCAGTGCTAGTAACGGGATGAGCACCGGGGAGCTGTTTTTT.